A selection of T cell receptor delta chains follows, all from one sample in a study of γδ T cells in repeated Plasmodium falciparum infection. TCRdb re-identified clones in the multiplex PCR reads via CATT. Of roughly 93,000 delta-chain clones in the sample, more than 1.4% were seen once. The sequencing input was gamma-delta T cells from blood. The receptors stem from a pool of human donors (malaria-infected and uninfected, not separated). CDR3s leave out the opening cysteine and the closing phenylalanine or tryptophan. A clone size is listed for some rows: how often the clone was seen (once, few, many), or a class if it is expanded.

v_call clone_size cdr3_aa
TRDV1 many ALGATAFLRFITFPLTAQLF
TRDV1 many ALGEPSYPNTDKLI
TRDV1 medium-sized ALGSYASLVLKRGSYTDKLI
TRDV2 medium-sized ACDVLGDTNTDKLI
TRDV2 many ACDQLKTRGILDKLI
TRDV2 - ACDSLYTLLGERTDKLI
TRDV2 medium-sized ACDSPTGMGERSSWDTRQMF
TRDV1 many ALGDLQSAFLPWGTLQYTDKLI
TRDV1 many ALGELVGIGRKQADKLI
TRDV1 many ALGELGLLGDIDKLI
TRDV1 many ALGEPPWGINTDKLI
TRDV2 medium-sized ACDTNQLGDTTDYTDKLI
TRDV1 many ALGERSEFFWAYTDKLI
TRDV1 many ALGEIGGLGTGPLI
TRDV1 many ALGEKSFLPPTPVTVHKLI
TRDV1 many ALGGPVLGAKGTDKLI
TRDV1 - ALGESKSYRGYRTDKLI
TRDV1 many ALGEAPPYHRYTDKLI
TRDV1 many ALGAVRLYDGDTDKLI
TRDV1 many ALGVWDSYGGLLGIYTDKLI
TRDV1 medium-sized ALGEPGALRSGGPSDKLI
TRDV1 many ALGEQCTGGYWGTDKLI
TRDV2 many ACDPIVIPDKLI
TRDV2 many ACDTVGDTSGQYKLI
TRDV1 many ALGELRPSLNLGDTKLLPLDKLI
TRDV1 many ALGAPTGDTPYTDKLI
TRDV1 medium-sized ALGERGHKLI
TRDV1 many ALGVPLLGDRKYTDKLI
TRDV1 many AQLIPYAPFLTLTAQLF
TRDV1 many ALGELDKLI
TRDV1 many ALGEPTIGGYTDKLI
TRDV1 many ALGELKLKRMVPYTDKLI
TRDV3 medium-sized AFKPYTDKLI
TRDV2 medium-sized ACDSVGVDKLI
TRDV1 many ALGERHPTLLGDRLTDKLI
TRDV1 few ALGEPDSPKPSGILPPCTDKLI
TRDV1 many ALGEIPINAPVWWADKLI
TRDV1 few SLGERILLYWGIQGELI
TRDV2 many ACDTGYTDKLI
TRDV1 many ALGELTGDTTDKLI
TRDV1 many ALGEFEDPGDTRGTDKLI
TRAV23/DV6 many AASMLPTPTYWGIPGNTDKLI
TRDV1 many ALGDIYFPHWGIRGDDKLI
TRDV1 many ALGERPSNFPWGHTDKLI
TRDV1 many ALGEPGYAGGRKGLYTDELI
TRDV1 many ALGGIPGASLTAQLF
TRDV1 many ALGNPSRGRWGVPTDKLI
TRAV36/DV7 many AVDMVSWGVTDKLI
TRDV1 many ALLGDTGFDKLI
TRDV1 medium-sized ALGELSYNVLLGDAYTDKLI
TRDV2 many ACDPLGENTWDTRQMF
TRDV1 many ALGGFPYSKGTDKLI
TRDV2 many ACDTVGGGYTYTDKLI
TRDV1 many ALGAPRGGYGTDKLI
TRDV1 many ALGELGNRTPYWGIPLYTDKLI
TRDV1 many ALGEHSYVREYTDKLI
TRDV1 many ALGEILGDTTDKLI